This T cell receptor beta chain was sequenced in a study of CD8+CD57+ T cells in acquired aplastic anemia. Profiling that covered TCR beta VDJ and CDR3 relied on genomic DNA as its template. TCRdb re-analysed the reads in MiXCR, keeping a single row per CDR3 protein. The table has 150,000 to 200,000 distinct CDR3 sequences, 35% to 55% seen once. Germline V lookup: CDR1 LGHNA, CDR2 YNFKEQ. The V end was cut by 5 bases, the J end by 7 bases, with 11 bases between. This CDR3 contains 12 residues. Sequencing was performed on sorted CD4+, CD8+, or CD8+CD57+ T cells (not recorded which) from PBMCs. The receptor's source is a human donor in good health. The J gene is TRBJ1-1, the V gene TRBV4-2; TRBD1 might be the D (6 bases). The CDR3 region has the DNA TGTGCCAGCAGCTTAATGACAGGTGAAGCTTTCTTT. It codes for CASSLMTGEAFF.